This TCR beta chain was recorded in a study of blood T cell repertoires in COVID-19. Study context: Samples taken during acute and convalescent COVID-19 were collected in the United States, Italy and Spain. T cells, B-cell-depleted T cells, or PBMCs provided the cDNA or gDNA that served as material.

This clone was seen more than once but under ten times. The method was immunoSEQ multiplex PCR; TCRdb's version includes in-frame clones alone and lacks a portion of them. The sample shows about 150,000 clones, around 77% of them seen only once. V lost 1 base to trimming and J lost 1 base; unmatched junction nucleotides: 9. The germline CDR1 and CDR2 sequences are LGHNA and YNFKEQ. This CDR3 has 17 amino acids. Sequenced: peripheral blood. The clonotype was recovered from a man between 50 and 59 years old with active or convalescent COVID-19. The rearrangement joins TRBV4-2 to TRBJ2-5, with 7 nucleotides matching TRBD2. DNA of the CDR3: TGTGCCAGCAGCCAAGTCTCCGCTAGCGGCCCCCAAGAGACCCAGTACTTC. It translates to CASSQVSASGPQETQYF.